The 29 T cell receptor beta chains below all came from one sample that was sequenced in a study of T cells in Graves' hyperthyroidism and ophthalmopathy (dated by TCRdb to 2018 to 2020). The library was prepared using multiplex PCR. Sequencing relied on an Illumina HiSeq 2000. The TCR beta CDR3 regions were amplified from the RNA transcripts. For the first round of RT-PCR on the TCR CDR3, the HTBI primer set was used together with the Qiagen OneStep RT-PCR kit. TCRdb ran its own pipeline on the public reads, namely fastp trimming at Q25 and MiXCR clone calling, and kept in-frame beta chains. Identical CDR3 protein sequences are pooled into one entry, listed with their most common genes and DNA. The sample table contains approximately 560,000 distinct CDR3 sequences; only one count was recorded for less than 20% of them. 6.5% to 8% of the sample is in the top ten clones. The sequenced sample consisted of blood. These receptors were obtained from a woman in her twenties or thirties with Graves' hyperthyroidism.

This clonotype was observed a handful of times. This chain links TRBV27 with TRBJ2-3; 9 bases align to TRBD1. Looked up from germline, CDR1 is MNHEY and CDR2 is SMNVEV (reference sequence). There are 15 residues in the CDR3. J gave up 2 bases and V 5 bases, and 5 bases lay outside the gene matches. Here the CDR3 reads CASSTRDRDTDTQYF. In DNA, the CDR3 is TGTGCCAGCAGTACCCGGGACAGGGACACAGATACGCAGTATTTT.

This chain links TRBV6-1 with TRBJ2-7; TRBD1 agrees at 7 bases. This CDR3 has 15 residues. The germline CDR1 and CDR2 sequences are MNHNS and SASEGT. V was clipped by 6 bases and J by 2 bases; unmatched bases: 10. The CDR3 is CASRKDRDSAYEQYF. In nucleotides, the CDR3 is TGTGCCAGCAGGAAAGATCGGGACAGCGCCTACGAGCAGTACTTC.

This clonotype was counted ten times or more. The gene calls are TRBV20-1 and TRBJ2-1; TRBD2 agrees at 14 bases. Germline-derived CDR1 and CDR2 are DFQATT and SNEGSKA (reference sequence). V shed 8 bases, J shed 6 bases, and the junction held 15 bases outside the gene matches. This CDR3 comprises 17 residues. CDR3: CSLPGTSGRGSVNEQFF. CDR3 nucleotide sequence: TGCAGTCTACCCGGGACTAGCGGGAGAGGATCAGTCAATGAGCAGTTCTTC.

This clonotype was seen many times. The CDR3 loop is CASRHQILGHPGGYTF. DNA of the CDR3: TGTGCCAGCAGACACCAAATTTTAGGACACCCGGGTGGCTACACCTTC. The chain is built from TRBV11-2 and TRBJ1-2, with D perhaps matching TRBD1 (5 bases). The germline V gene encodes CDR1 SGHAT and CDR2 FQNNGV. Deletions cut 6 bases from V and 7 bases from J, with 24 bases between. The length of the CDR3 is 16 residues.

This clonotype was seen ten or more times. The chain links TRBV6-1 to TRBJ2-7; unclear D gene. Trimming took 6 bases from V and 2 from J, leaving 17 bases between them. The CDR3 has 15 residues. Germline V gives CDR1 MNHNS, CDR2 SASEGT. The CDR3 reads CASSGSARLPYEQYF. The DNA for the CDR3 is TGTGCCAGCAGCGGTAGTGCAAGACTGCCCTACGAGCAGTACTTC.

This clonotype came up many times. The chain links TRBV28 to TRBJ2-3; 8 bases fit TRBD1. V shed 4 bases, J shed 9 bases, and the junction held 3 bases outside the gene matches. CDR1 is MDHEN and CDR2 is SYDVKM in the germline V gene. The length of the CDR3 is 12 residues. CDR3 sequence reads: CASSWDRITQYF. The CDR3 nucleotides are TGTGCCAGCAGTTGGGACAGGATCACGCAGTATTTT.

This clonotype was detected ten times or more. CDR3 bases: TGTGCCAGCAGCTTAGCGTGGGGACTAGCGGCGTCCTACAATGAGCAGTTCTTC. Protein: CASSLAWGLAASYNEQFF. The chain combines TRBV7-9 with TRBJ2-1, with 11 bases fitting TRBD2. CDR3 length: 18 amino acids. The germline CDR1 and CDR2 sequences are SEHNR and FQNEAQ (reference sequence). V was pared by 0 bases and J by 1 base, with 5 bases of the junction left unmatched.

This clonotype has at least ten counts. The CDR3 protein is CASSEGAGGVSNEQFF. CDR3 sequence (DNA): TGTGCCAGCAGTGAAGGGGCGGGAGGAGTAAGCAATGAGCAGTTCTTC. The chain couples TRBV2 to TRBJ2-1, with 8 bases aligning to TRBD2. The CDR3 contains 16 residues. V was pared by 1 base and J by 6 bases, with 8 bases of the junction left unmatched. Germline values: CDR1 SNHLY, CDR2 FYNNEI.

This clonotype turned up a few times. The chain has TRBV5-8 and TRBJ1-1, with D unresolved. The CDR3 has 14 amino acids. Per the germline V gene, CDR1 is SGHTS and CDR2 is YDEGEE. V was shortened by 4 bases and J by 3 bases, with 13 bases between the two germline ends. This CDR3 reads CASSITQADTEAFF. The CDR3 DNA sequence: TGTGCCAGCAGCATAACTCAGGCGGACACTGAAGCTTTCTTT.

There are many counts of this clonotype. V usage is TRBV12-3 or TRBV12-4 and J usage is TRBJ1-2; D is perhaps TRBD1 (6 bases). V lost 5 bases and J 3 bases, leaving 19 bases between the germline ends. The CDR3 covers 16 residues. CDR3 region: CASSPTLAGADYGYTF. Written as DNA, the CDR3 is TGTGCCAGCAGTCCTACCCTCGCGGGGGCCGACTATGGCTACACCTTC.

The chain has TRBV18 and TRBJ1-2; 7 nucleotides match TRBD1. The CDR3 consists of 17 residues. With 6 bases clipped from V and 4 bases from J, the junction kept 17 bases outside the gene matches. From germline, CDR1 is KGHSH and CDR2 LQKENI. In DNA form, the CDR3 reads TGTGCCAGCTCTGGAGAGGCAGGGGGTCGACTGAGCTATGGCTACACCTTC. It translates to CASSGEAGGRLSYGYTF.

In this sample, this clonotype turned up a few times. The J gene is TRBJ2-3, the V gene TRBV4-2, with D uncertain. The CDR3 consists of 15 residues. CDR1 LGHNA and CDR2 YNFKEQ come from the germline V gene. Trimming shortened V by 4 bases and J by 1 base, and 12 bases separated the two germline ends. The DNA for the CDR3 is TGTGCCAGCAGCCCTACTATTAAGGGCACAGATACGCAGTATTTT. Translation: CASSPTIKGTDTQYF.

To note about this clonotype: Just one base apart from a much larger clone, this may be a read error. In DNA form, the CDR3 reads TGCAGCGTGGAGAGTGGCACAGATGCGCAGTATTTT. This sequence encodes CSVESGTDAQYF. V usage is TRBV29-1 and J usage is TRBJ2-3; D ambiguous. This CDR3 comprises 12 residues. Germline-derived CDR1 and CDR2 are SQVTM and ANQGSEA.

This clonotype came up once. The rearrangement uses TRBV3-1 and TRBJ1-6, with no clear D. The CDR3 sequence is 14 residues long. V lost 5 bases and J lost 5, with 10 bases in between. The germline CDR1 and CDR2 sequences are LGHDT and YNNKEL (reference sequence). CDR3: CASSSRQNNSPLHF. In nucleotides, the CDR3 is TGTGCCAGCAGCTCTAGGCAGAATAATTCACCCCTCCACTTT. Supplemented by reference TRBV3-1 and TRBJ1-6, the full variable domain reads DTAVSQTPKYLVTQMGNDKSIKCEQNLGHDTMYWYKQDSKKFLKIMFSYNNKELIINETVPNRFSPKSPDKAHLNLHINSLELGDSAVYFCASSSRQNNSPLHFGNGTRLTVT.

This clonotype was counted between two and nine times. The chain links TRBV12-3 or TRBV12-4 to TRBJ2-7, with D possibly matching TRBD2 (5 bases). CDR3 length: 14 residues. V lost 4 bases and J 7 bases, leaving 17 bases between the germline ends. The CDR3 sequence is CASSYSLTSGEQYF. CDR3 in DNA: TGTGCCAGCAGTTATTCACTAACCTCGGGGGAGCAGTACTTC.

In its sample, this clonotype was seen many times. The V and J genes are TRBV24-1 and TRBJ2-7, with D tentatively TRBD2 (5 bases). Trimming pared 3 bases from V and 3 bases from J, leaving 5 bases between. This CDR3 has 12 residues. Germline CDR1 reads KGHDR; CDR2 reads SFDVKD. The CDR3 loop is CATSDAGYEQYF. The CDR3 nucleotides read TGTGCCACCAGTGATGCGGGCTACGAGCAGTACTTC.

This clonotype showed up many times. The chain recombines TRBV12-3 or TRBV12-4 with TRBJ2-1; D call uncertain. This CDR3 has 14 amino acids. Trimming cost V 6 bases and J 3 bases, with 12 bases left between them. CDR3 region: CASSRPDRYNEQFF. The DNA of the CDR3 is TGTGCCAGCAGCCGGCCGGATCGCTACAATGAGCAGTTCTTC.

CDR3 loop: CSVRQGGINQPQHF. CDR3 bases: TGCAGCGTCCGACAGGGAGGGATTAATCAGCCCCAGCATTTT. This chain uses TRBV29-1 with TRBJ1-5; 7 nucleotides line up with TRBD1. J gave up 4 bases and V 6 bases, and 9 bases lay outside the gene matches. The CDR3 consists of 14 residues. Germline V gene lookup returns CDR1 SQVTM and CDR2 ANQGSEA. The variable domain in full, completed from reference TRBV29-1 and TRBJ1-5, reads SAVISQKPSRDICQRGTSLTIQCQVDSQVTMMFWYRQQPGQSLTLIATANQGSEATYESGFVIDKFPISRPNLTFSTLTVSNMSPEDSSIYLCSVRQGGINQPQHFGDGTRLSIL.

The chain uses TRBV25-1 and TRBJ1-3; D uncertain. Germline V lookup: CDR1 MGHDK, CDR2 SYGVNS. V lost 8 bases, J lost 2 bases, and 7 bases lay in between. This CDR3 is 12 amino acids long. CDR3 amino acids: CASSPPGNTIYF. CDR3 sequence (DNA): TGTGCCAGCTCCCCCCCTGGAAACACCATATATTTT.

This chain joins TRBV3-1 and TRBJ2-3, with 8 bases fitting TRBD2. The CDR3 loop spans 17 amino acids. V trimming: 4 bases; J trimming: 4 bases; junction bases outside the gene matches: 13. Germline V gives CDR1 LGHDT, CDR2 YNNKEL (reference sequence). The CDR3 loop reads CASSPLLGTRSADTQYF. CDR3 in DNA: TGTGCCAGCAGCCCGCTCCTCGGGACTAGATCAGCAGATACGCAGTATTTT.

In its sample, this clonotype was seen many times. This chain joins TRBV4-1 and TRBJ1-5; perhaps TRBD1 as D (6 bases). The V end lost 1 base, the J end lost 3 bases, and 10 bases lay between the germline ends. This CDR3 is built from 15 residues. The germline V gene has CDR1 MGHRA and CDR2 YSYEKL. The CDR3 region has the DNA TGCGCCAGCAGCCAAGTAGACAGGTTCAATCAGCCCCAGCATTTT. Residues: CASSQVDRFNQPQHF.

This clonotype was detected many times. The chain is built from TRBV6-1 and TRBJ2-7; D perhaps matches TRBD2 (5 bases). CDR1 and CDR2 (germline): MNHNS, SASEGT. This CDR3 has 15 residues. V was clipped by 6 bases and J by 3 bases, with 18 bases between them. This chain's CDR3 is CASRPASGNLYEQYF. The CDR3 nucleotides are TGTGCCAGCAGACCTGCTTCGGGGAACCTCTACGAGCAGTACTTC.

This clonotype was counted many times. This chain links TRBV29-1 with TRBJ1-1; no definite D call. V was shortened by 5 bases and J by 1 base, with 11 bases between the two germline ends. The CDR3 length is 13 residues. CDR1 is SQVTM, CDR2 ANQGSEA, per germline. The CDR3 DNA is TGCAGCGTTATCGACGGGCGGAACACTGAAGCTTTCTTT. Its translation: CSVIDGRNTEAFF.

This clonotype was picked up a small number of times. The chain employs TRBV3-1 and TRBJ2-3; 8 nucleotides agree with TRBD1. The CDR3 is 17 amino acids. J lost 1 base, V lost 0 bases, and 6 bases had no gene match. Germline V gene sequence: CDR1 LGHDT, CDR2 YNNKEL (reference sequence). The CDR3 sequence is CASSQDIGGQGTDTQYF. DNA for the CDR3: TGTGCCAGCAGCCAAGATATTGGGGGACAGGGCACAGATACGCAGTATTTT.

This clonotype was observed a handful of times. This chain uses TRBV7-9 with TRBJ1-3; D is uncertain. CDR1 is SEHNR, CDR2 FQNEAQ, per germline (reference sequence). Trimming removed 7 bases from V and 0 bases from J, with 10 bases in between. CDR3 length equals 14 residues. The CDR3 coding sequence is TGTGCCAGCACCAAACCGTCCTCTGGAAACACCATATATTTT. Amino acids: CASTKPSSGNTIYF.

This clonotype has ten or more counts. The chain couples TRBV5-8 to TRBJ1-1; no clear D gene. From germline, CDR1 is SGHTS and CDR2 YDEGEE. This CDR3 comprises 15 residues. V was clipped by 4 bases and J by 1 base, with 14 bases between them. This CDR3 reads CASSPGETRNTEAFF. CDR3 in DNA: TGTGCCAGCAGCCCTGGTGAAACAAGGAACACTGAAGCTTTCTTT.

In its sample, this clonotype was seen a few times. V gene TRBV30 combines with J gene TRBJ2-7, with TRBD1 identical over 8 bases. CDR1 and CDR2 (germline): GTSNPN, SVGIG (reference sequence). The CDR3 consists of 17 residues. V lost 1 base and J lost 3; bases outside the gene matches: 14. CDR3 sequence reads: CAWSAGTGGDPFYEQYF. The CDR3 bases are TGTGCCTGGAGTGCCGGGACAGGAGGAGATCCTTTCTACGAGCAGTACTTC.

As to this clonotype: A junction boundary mismatches the germline segment, possibly from a read error. The V call is TRBV5-5, the J call TRBJ2-3; 9 bases align to TRBD2. The CDR3 runs to 18 residues. Germline assignment: CDR1 SGHKS and CDR2 YYEKEE (reference sequence). The CDR3 loop is CASSQEVGLAGRSDTQYF. The CDR3 region has the DNA TGCGCCAGCAGCCAAGAAGTTGGGCTAGCGGGACGCTCAGATACGCAGTATTTT.

This clonotype was seen at least ten times. The V call is TRBV3-1, the J call TRBJ2-7, with a possible D match to TRBD2 (5 bases). This CDR3 comprises 16 residues. V was clipped by 0 bases and J by 4 bases, with 16 bases between them. Germline V lookup: CDR1 LGHDT, CDR2 YNNKEL (reference sequence). The CDR3 coding sequence is TGTGCCAGCAGCCAAGAATGGGCGGGCTCCGTTTACGAGCAGTACTTC. It encodes CASSQEWAGSVYEQYF.